This entry features one T cell receptor (beta chain) sequence. The antigen remains unidentified. This sample was included in a study of shared clonotypes between healthy human individuals. Broader study findings: Naive subsets tended to show greater estimated richness than memory subsets.

Positive CCR7 selection of CD45RO-negative cells yielded the naive CD8 cells, and terminally differentiated effector memory CD45RA+ cells were excluded. Among the donors, all were Caucasian adults who lived in Nashville, Tennessee. TCRdb keeps only in-frame clones here, not all; method: immunoSEQ multiplex PCR. The data show about 2.1 million clones, about 94% seen once. V trimming: 1 base; J trimming: 4 bases; junction bases outside the gene matches: 4. This CDR3 spans 15 amino acids. The germline V gene has CDR1 SGHNT and CDR2 YYREEE (reference sequence). The clonotype was recovered from a man between 18 and 29 years old in good health. Some clones in this sample may be carry-over from other donors' samples. The chain couples TRBV5-4 to TRBJ2-1; 8 bases line up with TRBD2. The material sequenced was naive CD8+ T cells from PBMCs. CDR3: CASSLRREVYNEQFF. CDR3 in DNA: TGTGCCAGCAGCTTGCGGCGGGAGGTGTACAATGAGCAGTTCTTC.